A single sample is the source of the 2 T cell receptor beta chains below, sequenced in a study of blood T cells in healthy people across ages. It was with a sample-barcoded 5' primer and a J-beta primer mix that a second PCR of roughly 7 to 12 cycles was run. One entry per CDR3 protein results from TCRdb running MiXCR on the 5' RACE reads. Found here are about 1.6 million distinct CDR3 sequences, about 35% of them singletons; the top ten hold approximately 10%. The sequenced material came from blood. The receptors come from a woman younger than 45 in good health.

The chain links TRBV12-3 or TRBV12-4 to TRBJ1-2, with TRBD1 matching over 12 bases. The junction had 13 bases not matched to a gene; V was cut back by 6 bases and J by 8 bases. The CDR3 runs 16 residues. The CDR3, as DNA: TGTGCCAGCAGCTCGGGACAGGGGGCCTCTCCGGGCGGCTACACCTTC. Encoded protein: CASSSGQGASPGGYTF.

The V gene is TRBV30, the J gene TRBJ2-6; D gene unclear. Deletions cut 0 bases from V and 1 base from J, with 7 bases between. CDR1 is GTSNPN and CDR2 is SVGIG in the germline V gene (reference sequence). This CDR3 region has 15 residues. Here the CDR3 DNA reads TGTGCCTGGAGTGTACGGAAATCTGGGGCCAACGTCCTGACTTTC. This gives the protein CAWSVRKSGANVLTF.